This TCR beta chain was observed in a study of monozygotic twins with inflammatory bowel disease. The study, taken as a whole, reports: Twins classed as concordant or discordant showed no difference in repertoire similarity, possibly from limited power. IBD patients exhibited fewer clonotypes shared with other individuals than healthy twins, particularly with disease activity.

TCRdb re-analyzed the 5' RACE reads; it lists each CDR3 protein once, without DNA. This table lists around 410,000 distinct CDR3 sequences. CDR3 length: 13 amino acids. The V gene's germline CDR1 is SGDLS and CDR2 YYNGEE. Worth noting for this clonotype: Its antigen is currently unknown.

The V and J genes are TRBV9 and TRBJ1-6; TCRdb outputs TRBD1, but without DNA this stays unchecked. This TCR derives from a human donor with ulcerative colitis or Crohn's disease, or a healthy co-twin of an affected twin (not recorded which). Sequencing was performed on blood. CDR3 residues: CASGQFGNSPLHF.